Listed below are T cell receptor beta chains from one sample, sequenced in a study of T cells after yellow fever vaccination. MiXCR was run by TCRdb on the 5' RACE reads, yielding one entry per CDR3 protein. The repertoire holds roughly 160,000 distinct CDR3 sequences, 7% to 10% seen once, with roughly a third in the top ten. The sequencing here drew on CD8+ T cells sorted from PBMCs, taken 45 days after the yellow fever booster vaccination. These receptors all come from a man aged 18-30 years who received the YFV17D yellow fever vaccine. CDR3s include the opening cysteine and the closing phenylalanine or tryptophan. Fields, in order: clone size, J gene, V gene, D gene, CDR3 protein, CDR3 DNA. The D gene is left open where the match is weak. A clone size is listed for some rows: how often the clone was seen (once, few, many), or a class if it is expanded.

>few|TRBJ2-5|TRBV6-2/TRBV6-3|-
CASSYLGISETQYF
TGTGCCAGCAGTTATCTTGGGATCTCAGAGACCCAGTACTTC
>-|TRBJ2-7|TRBV7-3|TRBD1
CASSTQGAGEQYF
TGTGCCAGCAGTACCCAGGGGGCGGGGGAGCAGTACTTC
>few|TRBJ1-5|TRBV4-1|-
CASSQVRTSNQPQHF
TGCGCCAGCAGCCAAGTCCGAACTAGCAATCAGCCCCAGCATTTT
>few|TRBJ1-1|TRBV27|-
CASSLSYRNTEAFF
TGTGCCAGCAGTTTATCCTACCGGAACACTGAAGCTTTCTTT
>few|TRBJ1-2|TRBV12-3/TRBV12-4|-
CASSFNYGYTF
TGTGCCAGCAGTTTTAACTATGGCTACACCTTC
>-|TRBJ1-2|TRBV18|-
CASSILGQGRGYTF
TGTGCCAGCTCTATATTGGGGCAGGGACGCGGCTACACCTTC
>-|TRBJ2-4|TRBV12-3/TRBV12-4|-
CASTVGDPKNIQYF
TGTGCCAGCACGGTCGGGGACCCCAAGAACATTCAGTACTTC
>-|TRBJ1-2|TRBV11-2|-
CASSSQPWIHGYTF
TGTGCCAGCAGCTCGCAGCCTTGGATCCATGGCTACACCTTC
>many|TRBJ2-1|TRBV5-1|-
CASSEDPENYNEQFF
TGCGCCAGCAGCGAGGATCCGGAAAACTACAATGAGCAGTTCTTC
>-|TRBJ2-7|TRBV5-1|TRBD2
CASSSRSGTYEQYF
TGCGCCAGCAGCTCCCGTAGCGGGACCTACGAGCAGTACTTC
>-|TRBJ2-7|TRBV6-2/TRBV6-3|TRBD1
CASSYSPPGQGREQYF
TGTGCCAGCAGTTACTCCCCACCGGGACAGGGGAGAGAGCAGTACTTC
>-|TRBJ2-3|TRBV7-2|-
CASSLLQGMADTQYF
TGTGCCAGCAGCTTGTTACAAGGGATGGCAGATACGCAGTATTTT
>-|TRBJ1-2|TRBV29-1|TRBD1
CSVETGDYGYTF
TGCAGCGTTGAGACAGGGGACTATGGCTACACCTTC
>many|TRBJ2-1|TRBV7-9|TRBD2
CASSGRAGGSGEQFF
TGTGCCAGCAGCGGCCGAGCGGGGGGGTCCGGTGAGCAGTTCTTC
>-|TRBJ1-3|TRBV9|TRBD1
CASSATGYGNTIYF
TGTGCCAGCAGCGCGACAGGGTATGGAAACACCATATATTTT
>-|TRBJ1-2|TRBV7-9|-
CASSWAGQSYGYTF
TGTGCCAGCAGCTGGGCAGGGCAGTCCTATGGCTACACCTTC
>few|TRBJ2-1|TRBV11-2|-
CASSGGGGPSYNEQLF
TGTGCCAGCAGTGGTGGTGGGGGGCCTTCCTACAATGAGCAGTTATTC
>many|TRBJ2-2|TRBV10-3|-
CAISESPSVANTGELFF
TGTGCCATCAGTGAGTCTCCTAGCGTCGCGAACACCGGGGAGCTGTTTTTT
>many|TRBJ2-7|TRBV7-9|-
CASSRQSYEQYF
TGTGCCAGCAGCAGGCAAAGCTACGAGCAGTACTTC
>few|TRBJ2-2|TRBV11-2|-
CASRLQGGNTGELFF
TGTGCCAGCAGACTCCAGGGTGGAAACACCGGGGAGCTGTTTTTT
>-|TRBJ2-1|TRBV4-1|-
CASSQVVRATSNEQFF
TGCGCCAGCAGCCAAGTTGTTAGGGCCACTTCGAATGAGCAGTTCTTC
>few|TRBJ1-1|TRBV13|TRBD1
CASSRDRPLGAFF
TGTGCCAGCAGCCGGGACAGGCCCCTGGGGGCTTTCTTT
>many|TRBJ2-1|TRBV7-2|TRBD1
CASSIGTGVLNEQFF
TGTGCCAGCAGCATCGGGACAGGGGTCTTGAATGAGCAGTTCTTC
>-|TRBJ1-5|TRBV27|-
CASSLVGSNQPQHF
TGTGCCAGCAGTTTGGTGGGAAGCAATCAGCCCCAGCATTTT
>-|TRBJ2-1|TRBV19|-
CASRHREIPYNEQFF
TGTGCCAGTAGACACAGGGAGATCCCCTACAATGAGCAGTTCTTC
>few|TRBJ2-5|TRBV7-2|-
CASRHGQGRGETQYF
TGTGCCAGCAGACACGGGCAGGGCAGAGGAGAGACCCAGTACTTC
>-|TRBJ2-7|TRBV5-4|-
CASSGGITYEQYF
TGTGCCAGCAGCGGGGGGATCACCTACGAGCAGTACTTC
>few|TRBJ1-5|TRBV12-3/TRBV12-4|-
CASSRPLGNQPQHF
TGTGCCAGCAGCCGCCCTCTTGGCAATCAGCCCCAGCATTTT
>few|TRBJ1-1|TRBV7-9|TRBD1
CASRPTGATEAFF
TGTGCCAGCAGACCGACAGGGGCCACTGAAGCTTTCTTT
>-|TRBJ1-2|TRBV5-1|-
CASSLLPDHNYGYTF
TGCGCCAGCAGCTTGTTGCCAGATCATAACTATGGCTACACCTTC
>-|TRBJ1-1|TRBV6-5|-
CASSYSTKGGTEAFF
TGTGCCAGCAGTTACTCCACTAAGGGGGGAACTGAAGCTTTCTTT
>-|TRBJ1-2|TRBV7-9|-
CASSPGKIREWNGYTF
TGTGCCAGCAGCCCAGGCAAAATTAGGGAGTGGAATGGCTACACCTTC
>-|TRBJ2-4|TRBV13|TRBD1
CASSAGQGYDIQYF
TGTGCCAGCAGCGCGGGACAGGGATATGACATTCAGTACTTC
>many|TRBJ2-1|TRBV11-2|-
CASSTLYYNEQFF
TGTGCCAGCAGCACCCTTTACTACAATGAGCAGTTCTTC
>many|TRBJ1-5|TRBV6-2/TRBV6-3|TRBD1
CASSWDRGPNQPQHF
TGTGCCAGCAGTTGGGACAGGGGCCCCAATCAGCCCCAGCATTTT
>-|TRBJ2-1|TRBV29-1|TRBD2
CSAARGGNNEQFF
TGCAGCGCCGCGCGGGGGGGTAACAATGAGCAGTTCTTC
>few|TRBJ2-1|TRBV12-3/TRBV12-4|-
CASSSYTTYNEQFF
TGTGCCAGCAGTTCGTACACAACCTACAATGAGCAGTTCTTC
>few|TRBJ1-1|TRBV12-3/TRBV12-4|-
CASRGLLAEAFF
TGTGCCAGCAGGGGTCTTTTGGCTGAAGCTTTCTTT
>-|TRBJ2-3|TRBV12-3/TRBV12-4|-
CASSLLDSEKRVGAPSTDTQYF
TGTGCCAGCAGTTTGCTGGACTCTGAAAAGCGGGTGGGGGCCCCGAGCACAGATACGCAGTATTTT
>-|TRBJ2-5|TRBV4-3|-
CASSQEGERGETQYF
TGCGCCAGCAGCCAGGAGGGGGAGAGGGGAGAGACCCAGTACTTC
>few|TRBJ1-1|TRBV10-3|-
CAIGGTPPMNTEAFF
TGTGCCATCGGCGGGACACCCCCAATGAACACTGAAGCTTTCTTT
>-|TRBJ2-5|TRBV5-4|-
CASSLKGRGQETQYF
TGTGCCAGCAGCTTGAAGGGAAGGGGACAAGAGACCCAGTACTTC
>many|TRBJ2-4|TRBV12-3/TRBV12-4|TRBD1
CASTDRVDIQYF
TGTGCCAGTACGGACAGGGTGGACATTCAGTACTTC
>-|TRBJ2-2|TRBV19|-
CASSTSRTGELFF
TGTGCCAGTAGTACGTCGCGGACCGGGGAGCTGTTTTTT
>-|TRBJ1-1|TRBV20-1|-
CSARDEGIEAFF
TGCAGTGCTAGAGACGAGGGCATTGAAGCTTTCTTT
>-|TRBJ1-4|TRBV4-1|-
CASSRLPGPLTNEKLFF
TGCGCCAGCAGCCGCTTACCAGGACCATTAACTAATGAAAAACTGTTTTTT
>-|TRBJ1-1|TRBV4-3|-
CASSPGQLAGEAFF
TGCGCCAGCAGCCCGGGACAACTGGCAGGGGAAGCTTTCTTT
>few|TRBJ1-1|TRBV4-1|TRBD1
CASSPLQGALNTEAFF
TGCGCCAGCAGTCCATTACAGGGGGCCTTGAACACTGAAGCTTTCTTT
>-|TRBJ2-6|TRBV10-3|-
CAISSGANVLTF
TGTGCCATTAGCTCTGGGGCCAACGTCCTGACTTTC
>-|TRBJ1-2|TRBV7-9|TRBD1
CANVKWTGRGYTF
TGTGCCAACGTAAAGTGGACAGGGAGAGGCTACACCTTC
>few|TRBJ1-5|TRBV6-5|-
CASSSGGNQPQHF
TGTGCCAGCAGCTCTGGGGGGAATCAGCCCCAGCATTTT
>many|TRBJ2-3|TRBV4-1|-
CASSQDTLGDTQYF
TGCGCCAGCAGCCAAGATACGTTAGGAGATACGCAGTATTTT
>few|TRBJ2-2|TRBV4-1|TRBD2
CASSLGTSGRNTGELFF
TGCGCCAGCAGCCTAGGGACTAGCGGACGTAACACCGGGGAGCTGTTTTTT
>few|TRBJ2-1|TRBV10-3|-
CAITTGQSPSYNEQFF
TGTGCCATTACTACCGGACAGAGCCCAAGTTACAATGAGCAGTTCTTC
>few|TRBJ2-1|TRBV7-6|-
CASSLEWPNEQFF
TGTGCCAGCAGCTTAGAGTGGCCCAATGAGCAGTTCTTC
>-|TRBJ1-5|TRBV20-1|-
CSARGLGAGVSNQPQHF
TGCAGTGCTAGAGGCCTCGGGGCAGGGGTGAGCAATCAGCCCCAGCATTTT
>many|TRBJ1-2|TRBV7-3|-
CASSLDRKDGYTF
TGTGCCAGCAGCTTAGATAGAAAGGACGGCTACACCTTC
>-|TRBJ1-1|TRBV4-1|-
CASRGDTEAFF
TGCGCCAGCAGGGGGGACACTGAAGCTTTCTTT
>few|TRBJ2-1|TRBV28|-
CASGQVPSYNEQFF
TGTGCCAGCGGCCAGGTCCCCTCCTACAATGAGCAGTTCTTC
>many|TRBJ2-1|TRBV5-1|-
CASSLGSVVANEQFF
TGCGCCAGCAGCCTGGGGTCAGTTGTTGCGAATGAGCAGTTCTTC